The 14 T cell receptor beta chains below come from one sample, sequenced in a study of blood T cell repertoires in COVID-19. Sequencing was performed with immunoSEQ multiplex PCR; in TCRdb, only in-frame clones are kept and a portion is missing. In the table there are under 300,000 clones, approximately 79% of which are singletons. The sequenced sample consisted of peripheral blood. These receptors were obtained from a woman of 80 years or more with active or convalescent COVID-19.

The V gene is TRBV5-1, the J gene TRBJ1-4; D is unresolved. Trimming left V 0 bases short and J 5 bases short, with 11 bases between. CDR1 SGHRS and CDR2 YFSETQ come from the germline V gene. The CDR3 has 15 amino acids. The CDR3 DNA reads TGCGCCAGCAGCTTGGGTTATAGCAGCAATGAAAAACTGTTTTTT. It encodes CASSLGYSSNEKLFF.

The chain employs TRBV28 and TRBJ2-7; TRBD2 agrees at 11 bases. This CDR3 region has 14 residues. After removal of 6 bases from V and 4 bases from J, the junction contained 5 bases not matched to a gene. Germline-derived CDR1 and CDR2 are MDHEN and SYDVKM. In DNA form, the CDR3 reads TGTGCCAGCAGACCGGGACTAGCGGTTTACGAGCAGTACTTC. It is translated as CASRPGLAVYEQYF.

The chain employs TRBV10-3 and TRBJ2-3; TRBD1 agrees at 8 bases. The CDR3 is 14 residues long. Germline assignment: CDR1 ENHRY and CDR2 SYGVKD. V lost 6 bases, J lost 6 bases, and 8 bases stayed unmatched. CDR3 amino acids: CAISPAGGSDTQYF. In DNA, the CDR3 is TGTGCCATCAGCCCCGCAGGGGGCTCGGATACGCAGTATTTT.

This clone was counted only a few times. This chain links TRBV5-1 with TRBJ1-6; 8 nucleotides agree with TRBD1. CDR1 SGHRS and CDR2 YFSETQ come from the germline V gene. The CDR3 consists of 16 residues. V lost 1 base to trimming and J lost 10 bases; unmatched junction nucleotides: 10. The CDR3 DNA follows: TGCGCCAGCAGCTTGTTCCCGACAGGGGAGGGCTCACCCCTCCACTTT. It codes for CASSLFPTGEGSPLHF. The variable domain in full, completed from reference TRBV5-1 and TRBJ1-6, reads KAGVTQTPRYLIKTRGQQVTLSCSPISGHRSVSWYQQTPGQGLQFLFEYFSETQRNKGNFPGRFSGRQFSNSRSEMNVSTLELGDSALYLCASSLFPTGEGSPLHFGNGTRLTVT.

V and J are TRBV24-1 and TRBJ2-3; tentative D call: TRBD1 (5 bases). With 4 bases removed from V and 2 bases from J, the gap between germline ends came to 12 bases. This CDR3 region has 15 residues. The V gene's germline CDR1 is KGHDR and CDR2 SFDVKD. The DNA for the CDR3 is TGTGCCACCAGTGAGTCAGGGTTTGTCACAGATACGCAGTATTTT. Amino acid sequence: CATSESGFVTDTQYF.

The table lists this clone with a few counts. This chain uses TRBV5-4 with TRBJ1-2, with D possibly TRBD1 on 5 matching bases. The V gene lost 0 bases and the J gene lost 7 bases, with 16 bases spanning the gap. The germline gives CDR1 SGHNT, CDR2 YYREEE (reference sequence). The CDR3 contains 15 residues. In DNA, the CDR3 is TGTGCCAGCAGCTTGGGTATGATTGGGGGAGGTGGCTACACCTTC. Its translation: CASSLGMIGGGGYTF.

This chain connects TRBV28 to TRBJ1-2; D gene ambiguous. The CDR3 consists of 13 residues. The V end lost 4 bases, the J end lost 4 bases, and 10 bases lay between the germline ends. The germline gives CDR1 MDHEN, CDR2 SYDVKM. The CDR3 is CASSSPQIYGYTF. The CDR3 DNA follows: TGTGCCAGCAGTTCCCCTCAGATCTATGGCTACACCTTC.

V and J are TRBV25-1 and TRBJ2-3; D remains unclear. Germline values: CDR1 MGHDK, CDR2 SYGVNS. The CDR3 is made up of 14 amino acids. V was shortened by 0 bases and J by 2 bases, with 6 bases between the two germline ends. In nucleotides, the CDR3 is TGTGCCAGCAGTGAATACTCTCTCACAGATACGCAGTATTTT. This encodes CASSEYSLTDTQYF.

Regarding this clone: Other DNA sequences within the sample encode an identical CDR3. The V gene is TRBV3-1 (or the pseudogene TRBV3-2), the J gene TRBJ1-6, with TRBD1 identical over 9 bases. Germline CDR1 is LGHDT and CDR2 is YNNKEL (reference sequence). Trimming cost V 4 bases and J 10 bases; bases outside gene matches: 5. The CDR3 extends over 14 amino acids. DNA of the CDR3: TGTGCCAGCAGCCCCGGGACAGGGAACTCACCCCTCCACTTT. Its translation: CASSPGTGNSPLHF.

This clone was picked up one time. The chain carries TRBV19 and TRBJ1-5; perhaps TRBD1 as D (6 bases). The CDR3 contains 14 residues. The V and J ends lost 7 bases and 6 bases respectively, with 16 bases between them. Germline loops: CDR1 LNHDA, CDR2 SQIVND (reference sequence). This CDR3 is CASTPGGAGQPQHF. DNA for the CDR3: TGTGCCAGTACTCCTGGGGGGGCCGGTCAGCCCCAGCATTTT.

This clone was observed a handful of times. The chain is built from TRBV10-3 and TRBJ2-5; tentatively, D is TRBD2 (5 bases). V was cut by 2 bases and J by 5 bases, with 6 bases left in between. This CDR3 spans 12 amino acids. Germline V gene lookup returns CDR1 ENHRY and CDR2 SYGVKD. The CDR3 sequence: CAISEQRETQYF. CDR3 coding DNA: TGTGCCATCAGTGAGCAGCGGGAGACCCAGTACTTC.

This clone was counted a single time. V and J are TRBV11-2 and TRBJ2-7; 9 bases agree with TRBD1. The CDR3 length is 14 residues. Trimming at V came to 5 bases and at J to 5 bases, leaving 7 bases not matched to a gene. In germline, CDR1 is SGHAT, CDR2 FQNNGV. The CDR3 DNA sequence: TGTGCCAGCAGCAGGGGACAGGGTAGGAACGAGCAGTACTTC. It specifies CASSRGQGRNEQYF.

CDR3 residues: CASSEPRGGSREKLFF. In DNA, the CDR3 is TGTGCCAGCAGCGAACCGCGAGGGGGTTCAAGGGAAAAACTGTTTTTT. The rearrangement joins TRBV5-6 to TRBJ1-4, with a weak D call TRBD1 (6 bases). CDR3 length: 16 residues. Trimming took off 4 bases at V and 8 bases at J, with 21 bases between the two ends. Germline V lookup: CDR1 SGHDT, CDR2 YYEEEE.

The chain joins TRBV2 to TRBJ2-1; 11 positions match TRBD2. J was trimmed by 10 bases and V by 6 bases; bases with no gene match: 11. The V gene's germline CDR1 is SNHLY and CDR2 FYNNEI. CDR3 length equals 15 residues. This chain's CDR3 is CASRPTSGGSGEQFF. CDR3 nucleotides: TGTGCCAGCAGACCTACTAGCGGGGGCTCAGGGGAGCAGTTCTTC.